Shown below are 14 T cell receptor beta chains from a single sample sequenced in a study of T cell changes during pregnancy in multiple sclerosis (dated by TCRdb to between 2019 and 2020). The library was made by the immunoSEQ multiplex PCR assay. The source is immuneACCESS, and TCRdb retained only in-frame sequences with V and J called. Part of the clones is not carried over; for the studies checked, unresolved V genes explain less than half of this, and the remainder is unexplained. This sample holds about 45,000 clones; approximately 89% were observed only once. Approximately 2.6% of the sample is in the top ten clones. The sample was CD8+ T cells from peripheral blood mononuclear cells, taken in the second trimester of pregnancy. These receptors came from a female donor with multiple sclerosis, enrolled in a pregnancy study.

The chain recombines TRBV19 with TRBJ2-1, with 8 bases identical to TRBD2. The V segment lost 7 bases and the J segment 6 bases; nucleotides outside the gene matches: 8. Germline CDR1 reads LNHDA; CDR2 reads SQIVND (reference sequence). CDR3 length: 14 residues. CDR3 in DNA: TGTGCCAGTACCGGGGGGGTAGGCGGCAATGAGCAGTTCTTC. It specifies CASTGGVGGNEQFF.

This chain connects TRBV19 to TRBJ1-2; TRBD1 is a possible D gene (6 bases). V was pared by 3 bases and J by 3 bases, with 14 bases between. Germline CDR1 LNHDA, CDR2 SQIVND (reference sequence). The CDR3 runs to 15 residues. The CDR3 nucleotides are TGTGCCAGTAGTATTGCGGCAGGGGCTGACTATGGCTACACCTTC. Translated, it gives CASSIAAGADYGYTF. Using reference TRBV19 and TRBJ1-2 for the parts outside the CDR3, the full variable domain is DGGITQSPKYLFRKEGQNVTLSCEQNLNHDAMYWYRQDPGQGLRLIYYSQIVNDFQKGDIAEGYSVSREKKESFPLTVTSAQKNPTAFYLCASSIAAGADYGYTFGSGTRLTVV.

CDR3 sequence reads: CASSQELAGDTQYF. CDR3 DNA sequence: TGTGCCAGCAGCCAAGAACTAGCTGGAGATACGCAGTATTTT. The chain couples TRBV4-2 to TRBJ2-3; D perhaps matches TRBD2 (6 bases). The CDR3 totals 14 residues. The V end was cut by 0 bases, the J end by 5 bases, with 9 bases between. Per the germline V gene, CDR1 is LGHNA and CDR2 is YNFKEQ.

J is TRBJ1-1 and V is TRBV7-9; D is perhaps TRBD1 (6 bases). Germline CDR1 SEHNR, CDR2 FQNEAQ (reference sequence). The CDR3 is made up of 13 amino acids. V lost 5 bases and J 1 base, leaving 8 bases between the germline ends. In DNA form, the CDR3 reads TGTGCCAGCAGCCAAGGGGGGAACACTGAAGCTTTCTTT. This sequence encodes CASSQGGNTEAFF.

The CDR3 region has the DNA TGCGCCAGCAGCCAAGATCCGGGGACTGAAGAGACCCAGTACTTC. Protein product: CASSQDPGTEETQYF. The J gene is TRBJ2-5, the V gene TRBV4-3; D might be TRBD2 (6 bases). The V end lost 0 bases, the J end lost 3 bases, and 11 bases lay between the germline ends. The CDR3 is 15 amino acids. Germline values: CDR1 LGHNA, CDR2 YSLEER.

The genes are TRBV10-1 and TRBJ2-7, with D unclear. This CDR3 contains 11 residues. CDR1 WNHNN and CDR2 SYGVQD come from the germline V gene (reference sequence). The ends were cut back, 8 bases at V and 4 bases at J, with 9 bases in the middle. CDR3: CASYQTYEQYF. The CDR3 region has the DNA TGCGCCAGCTACCAGACATACGAGCAGTACTTC.

The genes are TRBV11-1 and TRBJ2-1; the D gene is possibly TRBD1 (5 bases). V was trimmed by 2 bases and J by 4 bases, leaving 12 bases between them. The germline V gene has CDR1 SGHAT and CDR2 FQDESV (reference sequence). The CDR3 runs to 15 residues. The DNA of the CDR3 is TGTGCCAGCAGCTTAATAGCCGACAGTTACAATGAGCAGTTCTTC. As protein: CASSLIADSYNEQFF.

In its sample, this clone was seen a few times. The V call is TRBV7-9, the J call TRBJ1-5, with 9 bases fitting TRBD1. CDR3 size: 16 residues. The germline gives CDR1 SEHNR, CDR2 FQNEAQ (reference sequence). With 5 bases clipped from V and 1 base from J, the junction kept 6 bases outside the gene matches. CDR3 in amino acids: CASSPTTGGSNQPQHF. In DNA form, the CDR3 reads TGTGCCAGCAGCCCGACGACAGGGGGGAGCAATCAGCCCCAGCATTTT.

The chain employs TRBV30 and TRBJ2-7, with TRBD1 matching 7 bases. CDR1 is GTSNPN, CDR2 SVGIG, per germline (reference sequence). This CDR3 has 14 amino acids. V lost 1 base and J lost 4; bases outside the gene matches: 7. DNA of the CDR3: TGTGCCTGGAGTGCCGGGACAGATTTTTACGAGCAGTACTTC. Translating it yields CAWSAGTDFYEQYF.

The chain has TRBV27 and TRBJ1-4, with a possible D match to TRBD1 (6 bases). The CDR3 runs to 16 residues. In germline, CDR1 is MNHEY, CDR2 SMNVEV (reference sequence). Trimming left V 5 bases short and J 1 base short, with 14 bases between. The CDR3 is CASSEIHRETNEKLFF. DNA for the CDR3: TGTGCCAGCAGTGAAATACACAGGGAAACTAATGAAAAACTGTTTTTT.

The V gene is TRBV29-1, the J gene TRBJ2-7, with D possibly matching TRBD2 (7 bases). There are 14 residues in the CDR3. The germline V gene has CDR1 SQVTM and CDR2 ANQGSEA. Trimming took off 4 bases at V and 5 bases at J, with 18 bases between the two ends. As DNA, the CDR3 is TGCAGCGTTGTGGGGGCGCGGGGGTCCGACGAGCAGTACTTC. Translated: CSVVGARGSDEQYF.

This clone was recorded once. The rearrangement joins TRBV1 to TRBJ1-5; TRBD1 is taken as the D call from the table, unchecked against the DNA. TRBV1 is a pseudogene segment. This CDR3 has 22 residues. The CDR3 DNA reads TGCACCAGCAGCCAAGATGACGGGGAGCGGCTTAGGACAGAGGAAAACCCTCAGCCCCAGCATTTT. This sequence encodes CTSSQDDGERLRTEENPQPQHF.

V usage is TRBV7-9 and J usage is TRBJ1-1; D not certain. Trimming took off 5 bases at V and 5 bases at J, with 12 bases between the two ends. There are 13 residues in the CDR3. Per germline, CDR1 SEHNR and CDR2 FQNEAQ (reference sequence). CDR3 DNA sequence: TGTGCCAGCAGCCCGACCCGAGGGACTGAAGCTTTCTTT. Its translation: CASSPTRGTEAFF.

This chain joins TRBV9 and TRBJ2-3; 7 nucleotides match TRBD1. CDR1 SGDLS and CDR2 YYNGEE come from the germline V gene. The ends lost 4 bases at V and 6 bases at J; junction bases unmatched: 5. CDR3 length equals 13 residues. CDR3: CASSNIQGDTQYF. The CDR3 bases are TGTGCCAGCAGCAATATACAGGGGGATACGCAGTATTTT.